This T cell receptor beta chain was sequenced in a study of CD4+ T cells in melanoma. The method was immunoSEQ multiplex PCR; TCRdb's version includes in-frame clones alone and lacks a portion of them. The sample has 110,000 to 150,000 clones, around 90% seen once. Germline assignment: CDR1 MNHNS and CDR2 SASEGT. The CDR3 covers 11 residues. V lost 6 bases and J 4 bases, leaving 5 bases between the germline ends. The study's findings and limits: CD8+ T cell, macrophage and B cell function reportedly correlated with neoantigen-specific CD4+ T cells.

Note on this clone: Its specificity is not known.

The chain recombines TRBV6-1 with TRBJ2-3, with D unclear. The source of this sequence is a human donor with melanoma. The CDR3 here is CASSGSDTQYF. Here the CDR3 DNA reads TGTGCCAGCAGCGGATCAGATACGCAGTATTTT.